This T cell receptor (beta chain) is from a study of control samples from healthy donors and cancer patients. The CDR3 spans 16 residues. Deletions cut 5 bases from V and 0 bases from J, with 17 bases between. Germline V lookup: CDR1 SGHAT, CDR2 FQNNGV. Sequencing used immunoSEQ multiplex PCR; TCRdb keeps in-frame clones, though not all of them. The sample yields tens of thousands of clones, roughly 82% seen once. The J gene is TRBJ2-7, the V gene TRBV11-2; the D is unclear. This clonotype was obtained from a man in his sixties with head and neck cancer. Sample: PBMCs. This CDR3 reads CASSPKPLRSSYEQYF. The DNA for the CDR3 is TGTGCCAGCAGCCCGAAACCACTCAGGAGCTCCTACGAGCAGTACTTC.